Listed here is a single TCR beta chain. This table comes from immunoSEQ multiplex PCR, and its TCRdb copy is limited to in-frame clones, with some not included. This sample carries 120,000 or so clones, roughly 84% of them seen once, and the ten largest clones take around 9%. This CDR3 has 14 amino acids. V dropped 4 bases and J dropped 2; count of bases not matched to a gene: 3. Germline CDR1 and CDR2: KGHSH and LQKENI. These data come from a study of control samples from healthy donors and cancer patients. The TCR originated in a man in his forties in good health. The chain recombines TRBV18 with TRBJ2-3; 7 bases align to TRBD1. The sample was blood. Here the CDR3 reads CASSLGQPTDTQYF. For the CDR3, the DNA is TGTGCCAGCTCACTGGGACAGCCCACAGATACGCAGTATTTT.